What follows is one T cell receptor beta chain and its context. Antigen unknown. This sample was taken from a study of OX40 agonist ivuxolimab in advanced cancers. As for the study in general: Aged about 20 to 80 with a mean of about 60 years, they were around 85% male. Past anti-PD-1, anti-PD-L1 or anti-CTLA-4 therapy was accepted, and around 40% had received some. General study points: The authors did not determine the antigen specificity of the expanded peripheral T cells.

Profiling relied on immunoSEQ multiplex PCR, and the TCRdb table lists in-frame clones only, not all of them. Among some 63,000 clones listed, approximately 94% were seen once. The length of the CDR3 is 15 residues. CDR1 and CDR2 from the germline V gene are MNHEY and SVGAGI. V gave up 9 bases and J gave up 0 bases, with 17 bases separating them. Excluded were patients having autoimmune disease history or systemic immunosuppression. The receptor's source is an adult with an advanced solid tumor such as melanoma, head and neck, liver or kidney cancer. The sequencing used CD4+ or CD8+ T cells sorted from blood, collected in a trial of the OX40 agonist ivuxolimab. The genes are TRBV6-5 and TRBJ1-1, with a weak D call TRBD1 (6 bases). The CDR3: CASFRGGQVNTEAFF. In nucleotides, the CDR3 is TGTGCCAGTTTCCGAGGGGGACAAGTGAACACTGAAGCTTTCTTT.